Listed below are T cell receptor beta chains from one sample, sequenced in a study of T cell responses to AZD1222 COVID-19 vaccine. Measured with immunoSEQ multiplex PCR; TCRdb has only the in-frame clones, and not every one. The data show about 120,000 clones, about 90% seen once. Sequenced here: peripheral blood, sampled 28 days after the second AZD1222 dose. The receptors were sampled from an adult who received the AZD1222 COVID-19 vaccine. Each CDR3 is given with its conserved first and last residue. The D gene is left open where the match is weak. A clone size is listed for some rows: how often the clone was seen (once, few, many), or a class if it is expanded.

v_call	j_call	clone_size	d_call	cdr3_aa	cdr3_nt
TRBV9	TRBJ1-2	NA	NA	CASSTGLRGYTF	TGTGCCAGCAGCACCGGACTTCGAGGCTACACCTTC
TRBV6-5	TRBJ1-3	NA	TRBD1	CASSYRQGTFGNTIYF	TGTGCCAGCAGTTATAGACAGGGGACTTTCGGAAACACCATATATTTT
TRBV20-1	TRBJ2-2	NA	NA	CSASRSGKGTGELFF	TGCAGTGCTAGTCGTTCAGGAAAGGGTACCGGGGAGCTGTTTTTT
TRBV2	TRBJ1-2	NA	NA	CASSDPPHGGYTF	TGTGCCAGCAGTGACCCCCCCCATGGTGGCTACACCTTC
TRBV7-9	TRBJ1-1	NA	NA	CASSPGPGRDTEAFF	TGTGCCAGCAGCCCTGGACCGGGACGGGACACTGAAGCTTTCTTT
TRBV3-1/TRBV3-2	TRBJ1-1	few	NA	CASSQVQGITEAFF	TGTGCCAGCAGCCAAGTCCAAGGAATCACTGAAGCTTTCTTT
TRBV28	TRBJ1-1	NA	TRBD1	CASSISKQGSEAFF	TGTGCCAGCAGTATATCAAAACAGGGGTCTGAAGCTTTCTTT
TRBV6-5	TRBJ2-7	NA	NA	CASTLSDRLSYEQYF	TGTGCCAGCACCCTGTCGGACCGCCTCTCCTACGAGCAGTACTTC
TRBV2	TRBJ2-4	NA	NA	CASRATGSAKNIQYF	TGTGCCAGCAGGGCTACCGGATCGGCCAAAAACATTCAGTACTTC
TRBV6-1	TRBJ1-3	NA	NA	CASSELGTTGNTIYF	TGTGCCAGCAGTGAACTGGGAACTACTGGAAACACCATATATTTT
TRBV28	TRBJ1-1	NA	TRBD1	CASTDWTGNTEAFF	TGTGCCAGCACCGATTGGACAGGGAACACTGAAGCTTTCTTT
TRBV18	TRBJ2-3	NA	TRBD2	CASSPLGFTSGSPDTQYF	TGTGCCAGCTCACCACTTGGGTTCACTAGCGGGAGCCCCGATACGCAGTATTTT
TRBV29-1	TRBJ2-1	NA	TRBD2	CSVVSGGILYNEQFF	TGCAGCGTTGTTAGCGGGGGGATACTTTACAATGAGCAGTTCTTC
TRBV6-6	TRBJ1-1	NA	NA	CASRPPSRVVTEAFF	TGTGCCAGCCGACCCCCCTCCAGAGTAGTCACTGAAGCTTTCTTT
TRBV27	TRBJ2-7	NA	TRBD1	CAIGQGVSRNEQYF	TGTGCCATCGGACAGGGGGTTTCGAGAAACGAGCAGTACTTC
TRBV19	TRBJ2-1	once	NA	CASTARLRDEQFF	TGTGCCAGTACCGCCCGGCTAAGGGATGAGCAGTTCTTC
TRBV28	TRBJ2-5	NA	TRBD2	CASTSGGRTQGETQYF	TGTGCCAGCACCTCAGGCGGGAGGACCCAAGGGGAGACCCAGTACTTC
TRBV5-8	TRBJ1-5	NA	TRBD1	CASTIGFETGTNQPQHF	TGTGCCAGCACTATTGGTTTTGAGACAGGGACAAATCAGCCCCAGCATTTT
TRBV29-1	TRBJ2-5	NA	NA	CSVEDRRTAQETQYF	TGCAGCGTTGAAGATCGGAGAACGGCCCAAGAGACCCAGTACTTC
TRBV7-9	TRBJ2-7	once	NA	CASSDYDRDGGNEQYF	TGTGCCAGCAGCGACTATGACAGGGATGGGGGGAACGAGCAGTACTTC
TRBV6-2/TRBV6-3	TRBJ1-5	NA	NA	CASSGSLTDPNQPQHF	TGTGCCAGCAGTGGCTCCCTCACAGACCCCAATCAGCCCCAGCATTTT
TRBV7-9	TRBJ2-7	few	NA	CASRSQGTPYEQYF	TGTGCCAGCAGATCCCAGGGGACCCCCTACGAGCAGTACTTC
TRBV7-9	TRBJ1-3	NA	NA	CASSSPWGQQGNTIYF	TGTGCCAGCAGCTCCCCGTGGGGACAACAAGGAAACACCATATATTTT
TRBV6-5	TRBJ1-5	NA	NA	CASIQDSNQPQHF	TGTGCCAGCATCCAAGATAGCAATCAGCCCCAGCATTTT
TRBV5-1	TRBJ2-3	NA	NA	CASSLGQGSSTDTQYF	TGCGCCAGCAGCTTGGGACAAGGAAGTAGCACAGATACGCAGTATTTT
TRBV4-1	TRBJ1-4	NA	NA	CASSQGWGRVSDEKLFF	TGCGCCAGCAGCCAAGGATGGGGCAGGGTCTCGGATGAAAAACTGTTTTTT
TRBV6-5	TRBJ1-5	NA	TRBD1	CASSYGQGQPQHF	TGTGCCAGCAGTTACGGACAGGGACAGCCCCAGCATTTT
TRBV18	TRBJ2-2	NA	NA	CASSPDRNTGELFF	TGTGCCAGCTCACCAGACAGGAACACCGGGGAGCTGTTTTTT
TRBV11-2	TRBJ2-1	NA	NA	CASSLEPRRGAGEQFF	TGTGCCAGCAGCTTAGAGCCCCGTAGGGGGGCGGGAGAGCAGTTCTTC
TRBV28	TRBJ1-1	NA	NA	CASSPHRDFFF	TGTGCCAGCAGTCCTCACCGGGACTTCTTCTTT
TRBV29-1	TRBJ2-1	once	TRBD1	CSARQGAAFNEQFF	TGCAGCGCACGACAGGGGGCGGCTTTCAATGAGCAGTTCTTC
TRBV18	TRBJ1-2	NA	TRBD1	CASSPEGQVNYGYTF	TGTGCCAGCTCACCAGAGGGACAGGTGAACTATGGCTACACCTTC
TRBV15	TRBJ1-1	once	NA	CATSRDLVGLKTEAFF	TGTGCCACCAGCAGAGATCTCGTGGGACTCAAAACTGAAGCTTTCTTT
TRBV10-1	TRBJ2-7	NA	TRBD2	CASSESGGGPPYEQYF	TGCGCCAGCAGTGAGTCGGGCGGGGGGCCTCCCTACGAGCAGTACTTC
TRBV3-1/TRBV3-2	TRBJ1-6	NA	TRBD1	CASSLWGQGSNSPLHF	TGTGCCAGCAGCCTATGGGGACAGGGGTCGAATTCACCCCTCCACTTT
TRBV2	TRBJ1-1	once	NA	CASKHSPRDDTEAFF	TGTGCCAGCAAACACTCCCCCAGGGACGACACTGAAGCTTTCTTT
TRBV5-1	TRBJ2-5	NA	TRBD2	CASSYLSPSGGAGETQYF	TGCGCCAGCAGCTACCTATCTCCTAGCGGGGGGGCTGGGGAGACCCAGTACTTC
TRBV13	TRBJ2-7	NA	NA	CASSPRGAAYEQYF	TGTGCCAGCAGCCCCCGGGGAGCGGCCTACGAGCAGTACTTC
TRBV9	TRBJ2-1	NA	TRBD2	CASSVVALAGPGYNEQFF	TGTGCCAGCAGCGTAGTCGCCCTAGCGGGGCCTGGATACAATGAGCAGTTCTTC
TRBV7-9	TRBJ2-3	NA	TRBD1	CASSLGTGGGDTQYF	TGTGCCAGCAGCTTAGGGACAGGGGGCGGAGATACGCAGTATTTT
TRBV28	TRBJ1-1	once	NA	CASSKTTKNTEAFF	TGTGCCAGCAGTAAGACTACTAAGAACACTGAAGCTTTCTTT
TRBV6-5	TRBJ2-7	NA	NA	CASRDGEQYF	TGTGCCAGCAGGGACGGAGAGCAGTACTTC
TRBV6-5	TRBJ1-1	few	NA	CASRPPLAGNAEAFF	TGTGCCAGCAGACCTCCGTTGGCAGGGAACGCTGAAGCTTTCTTT
TRBV28	TRBJ1-1	NA	TRBD1	CASSIAGTANTEAFF	TGTGCCAGCAGCATAGCCGGGACAGCAAACACTGAAGCTTTCTTT
TRBV5-4	TRBJ2-7	NA	TRBD2	CASSPGGGYSYEQYF	TGTGCCAGCAGCCCTGGCGGGGGGTACTCCTACGAGCAGTACTTC
TRBV29-1	TRBJ1-2	NA	NA	CSARFPEEINYGYTF	TGCAGCGCCCGGTTCCCGGAGGAGATTAACTATGGCTACACCTTC
TRBV5-1	TRBJ1-5	NA	NA	CASSEGLGQPQHF	TGCGCCAGCAGCGAAGGACTGGGTCAGCCCCAGCATTTT